This TCR beta chain was identified in a study of cytomegalovirus exposure and HLA in healthy donors (dated by TCRdb to 2016 to 2017). About the full investigation: An earlier analysis of under 600 of the donors reported 250 to 300 Gb of sequence data and 117 million unique TCR beta sequences from 150 million to 200 million T cells. Five DR-DQ haplotypes were treated as single units for association and clustering because of strong linkage in the cohort. Besides the first cohort of approximately 670 subjects, a separate validation cohort made up of over 100 different subjects was used. The study used immunosequencing to profile the T cell repertoires of more than 650 subjects and linked those repertoires to cytomegalovirus serostatus. Typing coverage varied by locus: 629-630 donors for A, B, C, DRB1 and DQB1; more than 500 for DQA1; around 570 for DPA1; fewer than 480 for DPB1. A later genetic analysis took genome-wide SNP genotypes for about three fifths of the 666 donors and used that subset as a discovery cohort. An early release covering around 630 HLA-typed donors comprised approximately 300 gigabases of sequencing data and 85 million to 100 million unique TCR sequences. The genetic ancestry cluster associated with self-reported Caucasian donors included about four fifths of the roughly 390 genotyped donors. To decide whether each TCR beta V gene segment behaved as functional or pseudogenic, an earlier analysis of several hundred of the donors relied on high-throughput TCR beta sequencing. Donor age, sex, ethnicity and CMV serostatus were collected together with the repertoire data. The aim of the study was to test whether cataloging public T cell receptors could identify signatures of past pathogen exposure. On average, over 200,000 unique TCR beta nucleotide sequences were sequenced per donor among a few hundred genotyped donors of the cohort, with 15% to 20% of those sequences being non-productive. Rather than drawing on any new phenotypic data, the later analysis identified candidate immune exposures from TCR beta sequences and the way those sequences occurred across donors. Every repertoire in the discovery cohort had been generated on one and the same sequencing platform. A later analysis re-examined previously published TCR beta repertoires from roughly 650 donors and added high-resolution HLA genotyping to investigate patterns of TCR occurrence. The study combined high-throughput TCR immunosequencing, statistical association of individual TCRs with disease status, and machine learning to predict cytomegalovirus infection status. Both class I and class II loci were covered by HLA typing, at four-digit resolution.

Libraries were constructed by the immunoSEQ multiplex PCR assay. For the multiplex PCR, a mixture combining 60 forward primers for TCR Vbeta segments and 13 reverse primers for TCR Jbeta segments was used. A multiplex PCR assay on genomic DNA amplified the CDR3 region of rearranged TCR beta genes. On the Illumina HiSeq System, the amplified TCR beta libraries were sequenced as 87-base-pair reads. From the authors' description of their analysis: Across the 670 or so repertoires, a later analysis counted some 80 million unique TCR beta chains, roughly 11 million of which were shared by at least two donors. To remove PCR and sequencing errors, raw reads were error-corrected and collapsed into unique sequences using a nearest-neighbor algorithm that merged closely related sequences. Alignment of CDR3 sequences to IMGT reference sequences was used to assign V, D and J gene segments. Each retained sequence needed at least a six-nucleotide match to both a V gene segment and a J gene segment. Rearrangements were called productive when the CDR3 lacked stop codons and stayed in frame with V and J; all others were non-productive. Following IMGT convention, CDR3 was defined as the stretch from the second conserved V-encoded cysteine up to the conserved J-encoded phenylalanine. The earlier analysis of about 610 of the donors excluded any sequence lacking an unambiguous match to a single V gene segment. An earlier analysis of 550 to 650 of the donors classified V segments as functional when productive rearrangements were above 56.7% and as segregating when the standard deviation between donors was above 5%. A statistical classification framework was built for diagnosing cytomegalovirus status from the catalog of TCR beta chain sequences. In a later analysis, TCR nucleotide sequences were compared against IMGT/GENE-DB human TR gene sequences so that V and J genes could be assigned. Using the TCRdist pipeline, a later analysis assigned CDR3 sequences along with most-parsimonious VDJ recombination scenarios. In a later analysis, each TCR beta chain was defined by its CDR3 amino acid sequence together with its V-gene family, and reads without a unique V-gene family were excluded. To address suspected cross-contamination and a sequencing artifact, a later analysis removed several hundred highly shared, low-generation-probability nucleotide sequences. For each public chain, a later analysis derived a clonal expansion index from normalized ranks of inferred template counts within each repertoire. In a later analysis, generation probabilities were computed with a VDJ recombination model fitted to out-of-frame rearrangements, and the resulting probabilities were checked against IGoR. Hypergeometric tests were used in a later analysis to score TCR-TCR, TCR-HLA and TCR-CMV co-occurrence, with a repertoire-size bias correction applied to the TCR pairs. In a later analysis, false discovery rates were estimated by permuting HLA or CMV assignments 20 times. In a later analysis, co-occurring TCRs were grouped with DBSCAN, and TCRdist sequence similarity was added when clustering was performed within HLA-allele-positive subsets. Repertoires with fewer than 30,000 or more than 120,000 public chains, plus five repertoires with anomalous nucleotide sharing, were excluded from co-occurrence clustering. The immuneACCESS repertoire file appears here via TCRdb, limited to in-frame rearrangements. These files lack a portion of the clones; in checked studies, under half of the deficit traces to unresolved V genes, and the cause of the others is not known. The V and J calls and clone size were taken over from that table, and D and trimming were inferred from the DNA. The table for this sample lists just over 150,000 clones. The ten largest clones add up to 1% to 1.5% of the sample.

From the cysteine through the phenylalanine, the CDR3 covers 13 amino acids. This entry keeps only the CDR3 DNA: 39 bases, framed from base 1. Trimming removed 6 bases from V and 1 base from J, leaving 9 bases between the germline ends. CDR1 and CDR2, looked up from the germline V gene (reference sequence), are SEHNR and FQNEAQ. The paper's findings and limits, for the study overall: In a later analysis, the rate of TCR association differed among HLA loci, with DRB1 alleles having the most associated TCRs and HLA-C alleles having the fewest. A total of 150 to 200 TCR beta chains were listed by the study as associated with cytomegalovirus. A further reported finding was that TCR beta sequences accurately predicted the HLA-A and HLA-B alleles for most subjects in the first cohort. Compared with equally common non-associated chains, HLA-associated TCR beta chains in a later analysis were more clonally expanded and had lower generation probabilities. A group of highly shared sequence variants was considered likely to be a technical artifact of the sequencing pipeline. Compared with the roughly 670-donor mean, donors in an Asian-associated ancestry cluster had fewer N-insertions in productive TCRs, according to a later genetic analysis. According to a later analysis, parvovirus B19, influenza, CMV and Epstein-Barr virus appeared linked to several top co-occurrence clusters. Assigning TCR associations to individual alleles was difficult when HLA alleles, especially DR and DQ, strongly co-occurred. At a false discovery rate of 0.05, a later analysis linked some 17,000 TCR beta sequences to specific HLA alleles. Broadly in line with IMGT annotations, most TCR beta V segments showed up in productive rearrangements about 90% or about 30% of the time in an earlier analysis of about 500 of the donors. A few of the identified cytomegalovirus-associated TCR beta chains were confirmed in vitro to be specific for cytomegalovirus antigens. While some public TCRs were present in many individuals, most TCR sequences turned up only very rarely across donors. Correlated functional status among segregating V segments might reflect linkage disequilibrium, but an unknown experimental factor could not be ruled out. Sequencing depth was assumed to be roughly uniform across donors in the presence/absence analyses, though that assumption may not hold. Because counts were too low, more than 15 rarely observed V segments, including chromosome 9 orphons, were excluded from the earlier analysis of some 590 of the donors. Immune exposure information for the cohort was limited to CMV serostatus. The classifier was reported to diagnose cytomegalovirus status with high specificity and sensitivity in both the original cohort and the validation cohort. Only TCR beta chains were sequenced in this cohort, and the absence of alpha or paired-chain data limited detectable features. Because HLA typing was unavailable for some donors at each locus, only the typed subset was used in association tests. In a later genetic analysis, a missense DCLRE1C variant was associated with V-gene and J-gene trimming of TCR beta chains, and the association was replicated in an independent cohort. A later analysis found that most CMV-associated TCR beta chains appeared HLA-restricted, with HLA associations seemingly driven largely by CMV exposure. According to the authors, the approach could potentially be generalized to other disease states and immunological phenotypes. Because the 87-base-pair reads could not distinguish some IMGT-functional V segments, including TRBV6-2 and TRBV6-3, those segments were excluded.

On this clone itself: Its antigen remains undetermined.

In total, 500 to 700 healthy bone marrow donors made up the cohort. All cohort members were sampled while nominally healthy, although unrecorded immune exposures were likely present. The donor was CMV seronegative and belonged to the group of around 400 seronegative cohort members. Every donor gave a peripheral blood sample, and the peripheral blood mononuclear cells from that sample were used for TCR beta sequencing. The Qiagen DNeasy Blood Extraction Kit was used to extract genomic DNA from the blood cell samples. Sequencing used PBMCs. The TCR sequence derives from a woman in her fifties or sixties in good health and CMV-seronegative. The chain uses TRBV7-9 and TRBJ2-5; the D gene cannot be named for sure. The CDR3 reads CASRTESQETQYF. The nucleotide sequence is TGTGCCAGCAGAACTGAAAGCCAAGAGACCCAGTACTTC.